Sequencing of this T cell receptor (beta chain) was carried out in a study of T cell responses to AZD1222 COVID-19 vaccine. General study findings and limits: Clonal diversity may have been underestimated in mostly white British donors. Vaccination with two AZD1222 doses was followed by a rise in Spike-specific TCR breadth and depth. CD4 TCRs covered the whole spike, strongest at regions 160-218 and 743-854. Baseline antibody screening turned up just six or seven seropositive AZD1222 recipients.

As concerns this clone: Its antigen is undetermined.

Germline V gives CDR1 MNHEY, CDR2 SVGAGI. Trimming stripped 0 bases from V and 6 bases from J, with 15 bases between. The CDR3 has 15 amino acids. The protocol was immunoSEQ multiplex PCR, while the TCRdb copy is restricted to in-frame clones and leaves out a portion. The sample carries roughly 150,000 clones, around nine tenths recorded once. The receptor was isolated from an adult in good health. The rearrangement uses TRBV6-5 and TRBJ2-7; D not resolved. Specimen: peripheral blood, collected on day 0 of AZD1222 vaccination. DNA for the CDR3: TGTGCCAGCAGTTACTCGAACGGGTTTCTTGCCGAGCAGTACTTC. Translating gives CASSYSNGFLAEQYF.